A single T cell receptor (beta chain) is shown here with its context. The antigen this receptor binds is unknown. No base-level quality is on record; no much larger clone is a single base apart. The library came from the immunoSEQ multiplex PCR assay. For the multiplex PCR, a mixture combining 60 forward primers for TCR Vbeta segments and 13 reverse primers for TCR Jbeta segments was used. Amplification of the CDR3 region of rearranged TCR beta genes was performed with a multiplex PCR assay on genomic DNA. Amplified TCR beta libraries were sequenced as 87-base-pair reads on the Illumina HiSeq System. The authors' analysis ran thus. A later analysis tallied some 79 million unique TCR beta chains across the 640 or so repertoires, and approximately 9.9 million of those chains were shared by two or more donors. To remove PCR and sequencing errors, raw reads were error-corrected and collapsed into unique sequences using a nearest-neighbor algorithm that merged closely related sequences. Alignment of CDR3 sequences to IMGT reference sequences was used to assign V, D and J gene segments. For a sequence to be retained, at least a six-nucleotide match to both a V gene segment and a J gene segment was required. A rearrangement was called productive if the CDR3 had no stop codons and remained in frame with V and J, and every other rearrangement was called non-productive. CDR3 was defined according to IMGT convention as the region running from the second conserved V-encoded cysteine to the conserved J-encoded phenylalanine. Sequences without an unambiguous match to a single V gene segment were excluded from the earlier analysis of about 600 of the donors. An earlier analysis of fewer than 750 of the donors called V segments functional above 56.7% productive rearrangements and segregating when the between-donor standard deviation exceeded 5%. A statistical classification framework was built to diagnose cytomegalovirus status from the catalog of TCR beta chain sequences. In a later analysis, V and J genes were assigned by comparing TCR nucleotide sequences against IMGT/GENE-DB human TR gene sequences. The TCRdist pipeline was used in a later analysis to assign CDR3 sequences and most-parsimonious VDJ recombination scenarios. In a later analysis, each TCR beta chain was defined by its CDR3 amino acid sequence together with its V-gene family, and reads lacking a unique V-gene family were excluded. As a way to deal with suspected cross-contamination and a sequencing artifact, a later analysis dropped roughly 600 nucleotide sequences that were highly shared and had low generation probability. A later analysis calculated a clonal expansion index for each public chain from normalized within-repertoire ranks of inferred template counts. A later analysis computed generation probabilities with a VDJ recombination model fitted to out-of-frame rearrangements, and checked the results against IGoR. In a later analysis, TCR-TCR, TCR-HLA and TCR-CMV co-occurrence was scored with hypergeometric tests, and a repertoire-size bias correction was applied to TCR pairs. False discovery rates were estimated in a later analysis by permuting HLA or CMV assignments 20 times. A later analysis grouped co-occurring TCRs with DBSCAN, adding TCRdist sequence similarity when clustering within HLA-allele-positive subsets. Co-occurrence clustering excluded repertoires with fewer than 30,000 or more than 120,000 public chains, plus five with anomalous nucleotide sharing. Here the immuneACCESS table is served through TCRdb, limited to in-frame sequences with V and J called. Missing clones are a known gap in these copies; in checked studies unresolved V genes cover under half, and the rest lacks a known reason. Clone size and V and J calls were adopted from that table, with D and trimming inferred from the DNA. This sample is represented by under 200,000 clones; around 75% of them were singletons. About 2% of the sample comes from the top ten.

The cohort consisted of 666 healthy bone marrow donors. At the time of sampling, every cohort member was nominally healthy, though immune exposures that went unrecorded were likely present. The donor was CMV seronegative and was included in the group of 352 seronegative cohort members. A peripheral blood sample was provided by each donor, and peripheral blood mononuclear cells were used for TCR beta sequencing. The Qiagen DNeasy Blood Extraction Kit was used to extract genomic DNA from the blood cell samples. These data come from a study of cytomegalovirus exposure and HLA in healthy donors (TCRdb year 2017). Regarding the complete study: An earlier analysis of several hundred of the donors reported about 260 Gb of sequence data and around 110 million unique TCR beta sequences obtained from about 200 million T cells. Typing coverage varied by locus: about 620-640 donors for A, B, C, DRB1 and DQB1; about 520 for DQA1; approximately 570 for DPA1; approximately 450 for DPB1. The aim of the study was to test whether cataloging public T cell receptors could identify signatures of past pathogen exposure. The study used immunosequencing to profile the T cell repertoires of 670 or so subjects and linked those repertoires to cytomegalovirus serostatus. An early release that covered about 600 HLA-typed donors contained around 300 gigabases of sequencing data and tens of millions of unique TCR sequences. Rather than using new phenotypic data, the later analysis identified candidate immune exposures from TCR beta sequences and from how often those sequences occurred across donors. Along with the approximately 620-subject first cohort, a separate validation cohort of over a hundred different subjects was used. Both class I and class II loci were covered by HLA typing, at four-digit resolution. A later analysis re-examined previously published TCR beta repertoires from several hundred donors and added high-resolution HLA genotyping to investigate patterns of TCR occurrence. Four to six DR-DQ haplotypes were handled as single units for association and clustering, since linkage in the cohort was strong. Donor age, sex, ethnicity and CMV serostatus were collected together with the repertoire data. A later genetic analysis used genome-wide SNP genotypes for about 65% of the roughly 670 donors, treating that subset as a discovery cohort. Among around 400 genotyped donors of the cohort, an average of roughly 230,000 unique TCR beta nucleotide sequences was sequenced per donor, of which 15% to 20% were non-productive. The study combined high-throughput TCR immunosequencing, statistical association of individual TCRs with disease status, and machine learning to predict cytomegalovirus infection status. An earlier analysis of several hundred of the donors used high-throughput TCR beta sequencing to judge whether each TCR beta V gene segment behaved as functional or pseudogenic. Every repertoire in the discovery cohort had been generated on one and the same sequencing platform. The genetic ancestry cluster associated with self-reported Caucasian donors included about four fifths of the 398 genotyped donors. Study-level results and caveats: Some IMGT-functional V segments, including TRBV6-2 and TRBV6-3, could not be distinguished by the 87-base-pair reads and were therefore excluded. Because counts were too low, roughly 17 rarely observed V segments, including chromosome 9 orphons, were left out of the earlier analysis of about 620 of the donors. Because HLA typing was missing for some donors at each locus, association tests included only the typed subset. A later analysis found that TCR association rates varied across HLA loci, with DRB1 alleles showing the most associated TCRs and HLA-C alleles the fewest. This cohort had only TCR beta chains sequenced, and the lack of alpha or paired-chain data limited which features could be detected. A later analysis reported that several top co-occurrence clusters appeared linked to parvovirus B19, influenza, CMV and Epstein-Barr virus. It was suggested by the authors that the approach could potentially be generalized to other disease states and immunological phenotypes. V-gene and J-gene trimming of TCR beta chains was associated with a missense DCLRE1C variant in a later genetic analysis, and the association was replicated in an independent cohort. A group of highly shared sequence variants was considered likely to be a technical artifact of the sequencing pipeline. In a later genetic analysis, fewer N-insertions in productive TCRs were reported among donors in an Asian-associated ancestry cluster than the 666-donor mean. At a false discovery rate of 0.05, a later analysis linked under 20,000 TCR beta sequences to specific HLA alleles. A further reported finding was that TCR beta sequences accurately predicted the HLA-A and HLA-B alleles for most subjects in the first cohort. Most TCR sequences were observed very rarely across donors, whereas some public TCRs were present in many individuals. When HLA alleles, especially DR and DQ, strongly co-occurred, TCR associations were difficult to assign to individual alleles. The study gave a list of some 150 TCR beta chains associated with cytomegalovirus. Three of the identified cytomegalovirus-associated TCR beta chains were confirmed in vitro to be specific for cytomegalovirus antigens. Cytomegalovirus status was reported to be diagnosed by the classifier with high specificity and sensitivity in both the original and validation cohorts. Compared with equally common non-associated chains, HLA-associated TCR beta chains in a later analysis were more clonally expanded and had lower generation probabilities. CMV serostatus was the only immune exposure information available for the cohort. A later analysis found that most CMV-associated TCR beta chains appeared HLA-restricted, with HLA associations seemingly driven largely by CMV exposure. In an earlier analysis of 587 of the donors, most TCR beta V segments were observed in productive rearrangements about 87% or about 30% of the time, broadly matching IMGT annotations. Presence/absence analyses assumed roughly uniform sequencing depth across donors, an assumption that may not hold. Correlated functional status among segregating V segments might reflect linkage disequilibrium, but an unknown experimental factor could not be ruled out.

The CDR3 starts with the cysteine, ends with the phenylalanine, and has 15 residues. The kept DNA is CDR3 alone, 45 bases in frame from the first base. A distance of 16 bases separates the germline ends of V and J, which lose 2 bases and 6 bases respectively. The germline V gene encodes CDR1 MNHEY and CDR2 SMNVEV (reference sequence). The sequencing input was PBMCs. This clonotype originated in a woman younger than 45 in good health and CMV-seronegative. The sequence is built from TRBV27 and TRBJ1-2; no D segment can be confidently identified. The CDR3 region has the sequence CASSLGGPLADGYTF. The nucleotide sequence reads as follows: TGTGCCAGCAGTTTAGGTGGGCCCTTGGCCGATGGCTACACCTTC.